This entry is about one T cell receptor (beta chain). Clones were read by immunoSEQ multiplex PCR, and TCRdb kept only the in-frame ones, dropping some. This sample has over 200,000 clones, with roughly four fifths found just once. The record originates from a study of blood T cell repertoires in COVID-19. As for the study in general: Sources were T cells, B-cell-depleted T cells, or PBMCs; the material itself was cDNA or gDNA.

Participant ages covered roughly 18 to 89 years across 20 to 25 US areas. Each participant's cohort was designated according to participant-reported clinical history. Sequenced sample: PBMCs or T cells enriched from blood (not recorded which). This TCR was recovered from a man between 35 and 55 years old who had recovered from COVID-19.

As DNA, the CDR3 is TGTGCCAGCAGCCCGCGTTCTTTGGCTTTCTTT. Protein sequence: CASSPRSLAFF. V is TRBV7-9 and J is TRBJ1-1; D is ambiguous. CDR3 length equals 11 residues. Germline CDR1 reads SEHNR; CDR2 reads FQNEAQ (reference sequence). Trimming removed 5 bases at V and 11 bases at J, with 12 bases between.